These 28 T cell receptor beta chains share one sample of origin, sequenced in a study of identical twins (dated by TCRdb to the mid-2010s). Receptor amplification or capture employed 5' RACE. The reads were generated on an Illumina HiSeq 2000. TCRdb trimmed public reads at Q25 via fastp, called clones via MiXCR and kept in-frame beta chains. Each CDR3 protein appears once, grouped with its most common genes and DNA. For this sample the table gives 640,000 or so distinct CDR3 sequences, of which roughly 6.2% were detected only once. Together, the top ten hold about 2% of the sample. The specimen sequenced was naive T cells sorted from blood. The cell subset or site label here, explained by the study, means: cells isolated with a human naive T-cell isolation kit. The receptors come from a man between 18 and 29 years old in good health.

The chain has TRBV6-5 and TRBJ2-4; 10 nucleotides align to TRBD2. This CDR3 spans 14 amino acids. CDR1 and CDR2 (germline): MNHEY, SVGAGI. J was trimmed by 8 bases and V by 4 bases; bases with no gene match: 5. CDR3 sequence (DNA): TGTGCCAGCAGTTCGCGGCTAGCGGGAGACATTCAGTACTTC. Translated: CASSSRLAGDIQYF.

Ten or more counts support this clonotype. This chain uses TRBV5-6 with TRBJ1-6; D is possibly TRBD1 (5 bases). The CDR3 spans 14 residues. Germline V gene data show CDR1 as SGHDT and CDR2 as YYEEEE. Trimming pared 4 bases from V and 13 bases from J, leaving 18 bases between. The CDR3 reads CASSLGGGERPLHF. DNA for the CDR3: TGTGCCAGCAGCCTAGGCGGGGGGGAGAGGCCCCTCCACTTT.

This clonotype was observed a few times. V is TRBV7-9 and J is TRBJ1-2; perhaps TRBD1 as D (5 bases). Germline CDR1 is SEHNR and CDR2 is FQNEAQ (reference sequence). The germline V and J ends were trimmed by 8 bases and 0 bases, with 13 bases remaining between them. This CDR3 has 14 residues. The CDR3 nucleotides read TGTGCCAGCGGGGGGAAGGAGACTAACTATGGCTACACCTTC. Its protein product is CASGGKETNYGYTF.

The chain uses TRBV24-1 and TRBJ2-3, with 8 bases matching TRBD2. The CDR3 covers 14 residues. Germline loops: CDR1 KGHDR, CDR2 SFDVKD. Germline trimming cut 4 bases from V and 6 bases from J; bases unmatched to any gene: 5. In DNA, the CDR3 is TGTGCCACCAGTGAGCGTCGCGGGAGGGATACGCAGTATTTT. Protein product: CATSERRGRDTQYF.

In its sample, this clonotype was seen many times. This rearrangement joins TRBV28 to TRBJ2-1; D is possibly TRBD2 (6 bases). The length of the CDR3 is 16 residues. The germline V and J ends were trimmed by 1 base and 4 bases, with 14 bases remaining between them. Germline V gene data show CDR1 as MDHEN and CDR2 as SYDVKM. Written as DNA, the CDR3 is TGTGCCAGCAGTTTATTGCCGGGAGAGGGATACAATGAGCAGTTCTTC. It yields the protein CASSLLPGEGYNEQFF.

This clonotype was seen a handful of times. V usage is TRBV20-1 and J usage is TRBJ1-5; no clear D. Per the germline V gene, CDR1 is DFQATT and CDR2 is SNEGSKA (reference sequence). Deletions cut 6 bases from V and 4 bases from J, with 19 bases between. This CDR3 comprises 15 residues. In nucleotides, the CDR3 is TGCAGTGCACCTTACCCCGGATCTGGGAATCAGCCCCAGCATTTT. Translation gives CSAPYPGSGNQPQHF.

This clonotype was observed many times. The chain is built from TRBV6-1 and TRBJ1-2; 8 nucleotides line up with TRBD1. V dropped 5 bases and J dropped 3; count of bases not matched to a gene: 5. The CDR3 contains 14 residues. The V gene's germline CDR1 is MNHNS and CDR2 SASEGT. Here the CDR3 DNA reads TGTGCCAGCAGTCCAGGACAGGGATACTATGGCTACACCTTC. It translates to CASSPGQGYYGYTF.

For the CDR3, the DNA is TGCAGCGTTGAAACCCCATTGGGGTCTCGGAACACTGAAGCTTTCTTT. Translated, it gives CSVETPLGSRNTEAFF. The chain carries TRBV29-1 and TRBJ1-1, with no clear D. The V gene's germline CDR1 is SQVTM and CDR2 ANQGSEA. V shed 2 bases and J shed 1 base, with 17 bases lying between them. The CDR3 is 16 residues long. The whole variable domain, remainder taken from reference TRBV29-1 and TRBJ1-1, is SAVISQKPSRDICQRGTSLTIQCQVDSQVTMMFWYRQQPGQSLTLIATANQGSEATYESGFVIDKFPISRPNLTFSTLTVSNMSPEDSSIYLCSVETPLGSRNTEAFFGQGTRLTVV.

On this clonotype: A clone one base away is much larger, so this may be a read error. The V and J genes are TRBV20-1 and TRBJ2-2; either TRBD1 or TRBD2 may supply D (7 bases each). The CDR3 sequence is 13 residues long. CDR1 DFQATT and CDR2 SNEGSKA come from the germline V gene (reference sequence). The CDR3 spells CSAPRQGSGELIF. The CDR3 DNA reads TGCAGTGCCCCACGACAGGGAAGCGGGGAGCTGATTTTT.

This clonotype occurred many times. The chain couples TRBV20-1 to TRBJ2-1; 10 bases agree with TRBD2. From germline, CDR1 is DFQATT and CDR2 SNEGSKA (reference sequence). Trimming took 3 bases from V and 0 from J; bases not matched to a gene: 8. This CDR3 contains 17 residues. The CDR3 nucleotides are TGCAGTGCTAGCGGACTAGCGGTATCTCGCTCCTACAATGAGCAGTTCTTC. Translated, it gives CSASGLAVSRSYNEQFF.

This clonotype was picked up many times. This sequence joins TRBV20-1 and TRBJ2-7, with D hard to call. Trimming removed 0 bases at V and 0 bases at J, with 9 bases between. Germline-derived CDR1 and CDR2 are DFQATT and SNEGSKA (reference sequence). The CDR3 has 14 residues. The DNA for the CDR3 is TGCAGTGCTAGAGAGGGCGGCACCTCCTACGAGCAGTACTTC. Translation gives CSAREGGTSYEQYF.

The genes are TRBV18 and TRBJ1-1; TRBD1 matches 11 bases. The CDR3 totals 14 residues. The V and J ends lost 5 bases and 11 bases, in that order; junction bases with no gene match: 10. Germline loops: CDR1 KGHSH, CDR2 LQKENI. CDR3 loop: CASSSTGQGAGAFF. In nucleotides, the CDR3 is TGTGCCAGCTCATCAACAGGACAGGGGGCCGGGGCTTTCTTT. Complete variable domain (other parts from reference TRBV18 and TRBJ1-1): NAGVMQNPRHLVRRRGQEARLRCSPMKGHSHVYWYRQLPEEGLKFMVYLQKENIIDESGMPKERFSAEFPKEGPSILRIQQVVRGDSAAYFCASSSTGQGAGAFFGQGTRLTVV.

The V call is TRBV25-1, the J call TRBJ2-1; D is perhaps TRBD2 (6 bases). Trimming pared 4 bases from V and 4 bases from J, leaving 17 bases between. The CDR3 runs to 16 residues. CDR1 is MGHDK, CDR2 SYGVNS, per germline. CDR3 DNA: TGTGCCAGCAGTGTATGGGGAGCGGGTGATTACAATGAGCAGTTCTTC. Amino acids: CASSVWGAGDYNEQFF.

There are many counts of this clonotype. The J gene is TRBJ2-5, the V gene TRBV18; TRBD1 agrees at 8 bases. The CDR3 spans 14 residues. The trim removed 3 bases at V and 4 bases at J, leaving 4 bases unmatched. CDR1 is KGHSH and CDR2 is LQKENI in the germline V gene. The CDR3 DNA reads as TGTGCCAGCTCACCTTTGACAGGGGTAGAGACCCAGTACTTC. Its translation: CASSPLTGVETQYF. Full variable domain (remainder filled in from reference TRBV18 and TRBJ2-5): NAGVMQNPRHLVRRRGQEARLRCSPMKGHSHVYWYRQLPEEGLKFMVYLQKENIIDESGMPKERFSAEFPKEGPSILRIQQVVRGDSAAYFCASSPLTGVETQYFGPGTRLLVL.

Many counts were recorded for this clonotype. The J gene is TRBJ2-1, the V gene TRBV28; D unclear. This CDR3 is 12 amino acids long. CDR1 and CDR2 from the germline V gene are MDHEN and SYDVKM. V dropped 4 bases and J dropped 7 bases, with 8 bases sitting between them. The CDR3 DNA sequence: TGTGCCAGCAGTTCGTACAAGAATGAGCAGTTCTTC. Residues: CASSSYKNEQFF.

This clonotype was found many times. This chain links TRBV20-1 with TRBJ1-6; 8 bases line up with TRBD1. CDR3 length equals 15 residues. Germline CDR1 and CDR2: DFQATT and SNEGSKA (reference sequence). V shed 1 base, J shed 4 bases, and the junction held 3 bases outside the gene matches. CDR3 sequence (DNA): TGCAGTGCTAGAGTGCGACAGGGGTATAATTCACCCCTCCACTTT. Residues: CSARVRQGYNSPLHF.

The table lists this clonotype with many counts. The DNA of the CDR3 is TGTGCCAGCAGCCGGGGGGGCGGGGATGAGCAGTTCTTC. Amino acid sequence: CASSRGGGDEQFF. The chain combines TRBV12-3 or TRBV12-4 with TRBJ2-1; 8 bases fit TRBD2. V was pared by 6 bases and J by 8 bases, with 6 bases of the junction left unmatched. The CDR3 sequence is 13 residues long.

This rearrangement joins TRBV27 to TRBJ2-7, with 8 bases matching TRBD1. This CDR3 is built from 16 residues. In germline, CDR1 is MNHEY, CDR2 SMNVEV (reference sequence). Losses at the gene ends were 4 bases for V and 3 bases for J; bases not matched to a gene: 11. CDR3 DNA: TGTGCCAGCAGTTCTACCCCGGCAGGGGGCGGCTACGAGCAGTACTTC. It specifies CASSSTPAGGGYEQYF.

This clonotype has a handful of counts. The chain employs TRBV20-1 and TRBJ2-1, with 8 nucleotides matching TRBD2. Germline V CDR1 and CDR2: DFQATT, SNEGSKA (reference sequence). Trimming cost V 6 bases and J 3 bases; bases outside gene matches: 7. The CDR3 spans 14 residues. CDR3 sequence reads: CSASGGRVYNEQFF. The DNA for the CDR3 is TGCAGTGCAAGCGGGGGACGTGTCTACAATGAGCAGTTCTTC.

To note about this clonotype: A much larger clone sits a single nucleotide away, making a read error possible. Since the CDR3 does not end with the conserved phenylalanine or tryptophan, this likely comes from a read error. V and J are TRBV29-1 and TRBJ2-1, with unresolved D. Germline values: CDR1 SQVTM, CDR2 ANQGSEA. This CDR3 region has 13 residues. V lost 4 bases and J lost 0, with 7 bases in between. The CDR3 protein is CSVGRNSYNEQFV. The CDR3 DNA is TGCAGCGTTGGACGGAACTCCTACAATGAGCAGTTCGTC.

Only a few counts were recorded for this clonotype. The chain recombines TRBV5-1 with TRBJ2-2; 8 positions agree with TRBD1. CDR1 and CDR2 from the germline V gene are SGHRS and YFSETQ. After removal of 3 bases from V and 0 bases from J, the junction contained 4 bases not matched to a gene. There are 16 residues in the CDR3. Here the CDR3 DNA reads TGCGCCAGCAGCTCACGGACAGGGCCGAACACCGGGGAGCTGTTTTTT. Amino acid sequence: CASSSRTGPNTGELFF.

This clonotype was seen ten or more times. The chain couples TRBV29-1 to TRBJ2-2, with unresolved D. This CDR3 spans 12 amino acids. CDR1 is SQVTM, CDR2 ANQGSEA, per germline. Trimming removed 3 bases from V and 6 bases from J, with 8 bases in between. This CDR3 reads CSVDSGPGELFF. The CDR3 DNA reads as TGCAGCGTTGATTCCGGTCCCGGGGAGCTGTTTTTT.

The gene calls are TRBV5-1 and TRBJ2-5, with 8 positions matching TRBD1. Germline V CDR1 and CDR2: SGHRS, YFSETQ. J gave up 5 bases and V 0 bases, and 9 bases lay outside the gene matches. CDR3 length equals 16 residues. The CDR3 DNA sequence: TGCGCCAGCAGCTTGGATACAGGGGGTGCCGGGGAGACCCAGTACTTC. This translates into CASSLDTGGAGETQYF.

This clonotype has a count of ten or more. This sequence joins TRBV20-1 and TRBJ2-5, with 8 bases lining up with TRBD2. After removal of 5 bases from V and 4 bases from J, the junction contained 15 bases not matched to a gene. Per the germline V gene, CDR1 is DFQATT and CDR2 is SNEGSKA (reference sequence). The CDR3 loop spans 16 amino acids. CDR3 protein: CSAFDGREARGETQYF. The DNA for the CDR3 is TGCAGTGCTTTTGACGGGCGGGAGGCGAGGGGAGAGACCCAGTACTTC.

This chain links TRBV5-1 with TRBJ1-1, with TRBD1 matching over 7 bases. V lost 5 bases, J lost 3 bases, and 10 bases stayed unmatched. The CDR3 is made up of 15 amino acids. The germline gives CDR1 SGHRS, CDR2 YFSETQ. The CDR3 loop is CASRSDTGEHTEAFF. The CDR3 DNA reads TGCGCCAGCAGAAGTGATACAGGGGAGCACACTGAAGCTTTCTTT.

This clonotype was recorded many times. This chain joins TRBV4-3 and TRBJ2-1, with 11 bases that match TRBD2. The V gene's germline CDR1 is LGHNA and CDR2 YSLEER. The CDR3 loop spans 14 amino acids. V dropped 0 bases and J dropped 15; count of bases not matched to a gene: 7. CDR3 bases: TGCGCCAGCAGCCAAGATTCCCGACTAGCGGGACTGTTCTTC. Its translation: CASSQDSRLAGLFF.

This clonotype was counted only a few times. This sequence joins TRBV7-2 and TRBJ2-3, with a weak D call TRBD1 (6 bases). Germline V gene data show CDR1 as SGHTA and CDR2 as FQGNSA. The CDR3 has 14 residues. V was cut by 5 bases and J by 0 bases, with 9 bases left in between. Here the CDR3 DNA reads TGTGCCAGCAGCCGACAGGCTAGCACAGATACGCAGTATTTT. Translating gives CASSRQASTDTQYF.

The sample holds many counts of this clonotype. The chain joins TRBV27 to TRBJ2-2; 8 bases fit TRBD2. The CDR3 runs 17 residues. From germline, CDR1 is MNHEY and CDR2 SMNVEV (reference sequence). V lost 9 bases and J lost 1; bases outside the gene matches: 13. CDR3 sequence: CASSAGRAKMNTGELFF. CDR3 DNA: TGTGCCAGTAGTGCCGGGAGGGCCAAAATGAACACCGGGGAGCTGTTTTTT.